This T cell receptor (beta chain) was identified in a study of OX40 agonist ivuxolimab in advanced cancers. Background on the study: Patients got intravenous ivuxolimab at 0.01 to 10 mg/kg every 2 weeks.

The CDR3 length is 13 residues. With 6 bases removed from V and 6 bases from J, the gap between germline ends came to 15 bases. CDR1 and CDR2 (germline): MNHEY, SVGAGI. Assay used: immunoSEQ multiplex PCR; TCRdb lists only in-frame clones, some missing. Seen here are over 70,000 clones, 65% to 90% observed once, and the top ten hold 2%. Specimen: CD4+ or CD8+ T cells sorted from blood, collected in a trial of the OX40 agonist ivuxolimab. V and J are TRBV6-5 and TRBJ2-7; no definite D call. This clonotype originated in an adult with an advanced solid tumor such as melanoma, head and neck, liver or kidney cancer. CDR3 DNA: TGTGCCAGCAGCCCCCAGGACGGCACCGAGCAGTACTTC. Translation: CASSPQDGTEQYF.